The clone carrying this T cell receptor beta chain was picked up a small number of times. What it binds is unknown. The data stem from a study of shared clonotypes between healthy human individuals. General study points: It was observed that 5% to 6% of naive CD4 clonotypes were shared across a handful of donors. Richness estimates generally favored naive over memory subsets.

Authors' data handling: ImmunoSEQ supplied junction-only sequences lacking quality scores, so filtering was different. Produced via immunoSEQ multiplex PCR; TCRdb's table is partial and in-frame only. V and J calls and clone size follow that table, whereas D and trimming were derived from the DNA. The sample carries more than 150,000 clones, approximately 61% recorded once. Recent acute infections and vaccinations were absent in the healthy HIV-negative adult donors. Trimming at V came to 3 bases and at J to 4 bases, leaving 5 bases not matched to a gene. Germline CDR1 and CDR2: SEHNR and FQNEAQ (reference sequence). The CDR3 has 17 amino acids.

The source is a man aged 30 to 39 in good health. The specimen sequenced was memory CD4+ T cells sorted from blood. The sample's subset: CD45RA-negative fraction. J is TRBJ2-3 and V is TRBV7-9, with TRBD2 matching over 15 bases. Written as DNA, the CDR3 is TGTGCCAGCAGCTTCGGACTAGCGGGAGGGTGGCCAGATACGCAGTATTTT. Translated: CASSFGLAGGWPDTQYF. Combining the CDR3 with reference TRBV7-9 and TRBJ2-3 gives the whole variable domain DTGVSQNPRHKITKRGQNVTFRCDPISEHNRLYWYRQTLGQGPEFLTYFQNEAQLEKSRLLSDRFSAERPKGSFSTLEIQRTEQGDSAMYLCASSFGLAGGWPDTQYFGPGTRLTVL.